This entry describes one T cell receptor (beta chain). The CDR3 spans 16 residues. Germline assignment: CDR1 GTSNPN and CDR2 SVGIG (reference sequence). Germline trimming cut 5 bases from V and 3 bases from J; bases unmatched to any gene: 13. The data were obtained in a study of technical replicates of blood from a few donors. TCRdb's table, derived via immunoSEQ multiplex PCR, lists solely in-frame clones and lacks some. The sample contains roughly 79,000 clones, more than 80% of which appear only once. The sequenced sample consisted of PBMCs. The TCR originated in a human donor in good health. Some clones in this sample may be carry-over from other donors' samples. The chain is built from TRBV30 and TRBJ1-3; 7 bases fit TRBD1. Here the CDR3 reads CAWAQRGGAFGNTIYF. The CDR3 DNA sequence: TGTGCCTGGGCGCAAAGAGGGGGCGCGTTTGGAAACACCATATATTTT. Full variable domain (missing parts from reference TRBV30 and TRBJ1-3): SQTIHQWPATLVQPVGSPLSLECTVEGTSNPNLYWYRQAAGRGLQLLFYSVGIGQISSEVPQNLSASRPQDRQFILSSKKLLLSDSGFYLCAWAQRGGAFGNTIYFGEGSWLTVV.